This entry lists 3 T cell receptor beta chains sequenced from one sample in a study of cytotoxic CD8 clonotypes in ibrutinib-treated CLL. The data were produced by immunoSEQ multiplex PCR, yet TCRdb's version contains in-frame clones alone and is incomplete. The sample holds some 150,000 clones, approximately 80% seen once. The sample was PBMCs, taken after 12 months of ibrutinib treatment. The receptors come from a human donor with chronic lymphocytic leukemia.

The rearrangement joins TRBV6-5 to TRBJ2-2; maybe TRBD1 (6 bases). Deletions cut 6 bases from V and 3 bases from J, with 14 bases between. The CDR3 runs 15 residues. Germline V gene sequence: CDR1 MNHEY, CDR2 SVGAGI. In DNA form, the CDR3 reads TGTGCCAGCAGGCAAACAGGGATTTACACCGGGGAGCTGTTTTTT. Protein: CASRQTGIYTGELFF.

This clone has just a few counts. This rearrangement joins TRBV6-1 to TRBJ1-2, with TRBD1 matching over 8 bases. CDR3 size: 14 residues. Germline CDR1 reads MNHNS; CDR2 reads SASEGT. V shed 2 bases and J 7 bases; nucleotides not matched to a gene: 6. CDR3 sequence: CASSESDRVTGYTF. The CDR3 nucleotides read TGTGCCAGCAGTGAATCGGACAGGGTTACTGGCTACACCTTC.

The chain joins TRBV30 to TRBJ2-3; unclear D gene. The CDR3 spans 13 residues. The V gene lost 2 bases and the J gene lost 8 bases, with 14 bases spanning the gap. Germline CDR1 GTSNPN, CDR2 SVGIG (reference sequence). The CDR3 coding sequence is TGTGCCTGGAGTCGAGACTCCACGGGTACGCAGTATTTT. Translated, it gives CAWSRDSTGTQYF. Filled out from reference TRBV30 and TRBJ2-3, the complete variable domain reads SQTIHQWPATLVQPVGSPLSLECTVEGTSNPNLYWYRQAAGRGLQLLFYSVGIGQISSEVPQNLSASRPQDRQFILSSKKLLLSDSGFYLCAWSRDSTGTQYFGPGTRLTVL.